Sequencing of this T cell receptor (beta chain) was carried out in a study of cytomegalovirus exposure and HLA in healthy donors. Turning to the study itself: The early release's HLA-typed donors yielded 65 million to 85 million unique TCRs. The Caucasian-associated ancestry cluster held roughly 78% of under 450 genotyped donors.

The PCR made use of 60 Vbeta and 13 Jbeta primers. This table comes from immunoSEQ multiplex PCR, and its TCRdb copy is limited to in-frame clones, with some not included. In the table there are 150,000 to 200,000 clones, around 83% of which are singletons. V gave up 1 base and J gave up 0 bases, with 9 bases separating them. CDR1 and CDR2 (germline): LGHNA, YSLEER. This CDR3 has 15 residues. This clone was recorded a few times. This clonotype was sampled from a woman between 45 and 65 years old in good health and CMV-seropositive. What was sequenced was PBMCs. This chain connects TRBV4-3 to TRBJ1-1; tentative D call: TRBD1 (6 bases). The CDR3 region is CASSQAPGVNTEAFF. CDR3 nucleotide sequence: TGCGCCAGCAGCCAAGCGCCAGGGGTGAACACTGAAGCTTTCTTT.